Listed below are T cell receptor beta chains from one sample, sequenced in a study of T cell responses to AZD1222 COVID-19 vaccine. Method: immunoSEQ multiplex PCR; TCRdb's copy keeps in-frame clones and lacks some. The table includes 150,000 or so clones, just over 90% detected once. The specimen comprised peripheral blood, sampled on day 0 of AZD1222 vaccination. The receptors were sampled from an adult in good health. Both conserved end residues are part of each CDR3. A D gene is named only where the DNA matches it firmly. The size field is filled for only some rows; it gives once, few, many or a size class.

abundance: -; j_gene: TRBJ2-1; d_gene: TRBD1; v_gene: TRBV11-2; CDR3aa: CASSYLPGTGVNEQFF; CDR3nt: TGTGCCAGCAGCTACCTCCCCGGGACAGGAGTCAATGAGCAGTTCTTC
abundance: -; j_gene: TRBJ1-5; d_gene: -; v_gene: TRBV27; CDR3aa: CASSLWGRDSNQPQHF; CDR3nt: TGTGCCAGCAGTTTATGGGGAAGAGATAGCAATCAGCCCCAGCATTTT
abundance: -; j_gene: TRBJ2-1; d_gene: -; v_gene: TRBV12-2; CDR3aa: CASRSGSRDEQFF; CDR3nt: TGTGCAAGTCGTTCCGGGTCCAGGGATGAGCAGTTCTTC
abundance: -; j_gene: TRBJ1-4; d_gene: -; v_gene: TRBV14; CDR3aa: CASSRGGNEKLFF; CDR3nt: TGTGCCAGCAGCCGAGGGGGAAATGAAAAACTGTTTTTT
abundance: -; j_gene: TRBJ2-1; d_gene: TRBD2; v_gene: TRBV28; CDR3aa: CASSYKLAVPSYNEQFF; CDR3nt: TGTGCCAGCAGTTACAAACTAGCGGTCCCCTCCTACAATGAGCAGTTCTTC
abundance: -; j_gene: TRBJ1-4; d_gene: TRBD1; v_gene: TRBV6-5; CDR3aa: CASSYGGGSEKLFF; CDR3nt: TGTGCCAGCAGTTACGGAGGGGGCAGCGAAAAACTGTTTTTT
abundance: once; j_gene: TRBJ1-6; d_gene: -; v_gene: TRBV7-6; CDR3aa: CASSRGPRSYNSPLHF; CDR3nt: TGTGCCAGCAGCCGCGGCCCGCGCTCCTATAATTCACCCCTCCACTTT
abundance: few; j_gene: TRBJ1-1; d_gene: TRBD1; v_gene: TRBV7-3; CDR3aa: CASSLSGGLEAFF; CDR3nt: TGTGCCAGCAGCTTATCAGGGGGACTTGAAGCTTTCTTT
abundance: -; j_gene: TRBJ1-2; d_gene: -; v_gene: TRBV29-1; CDR3aa: CSFRSALNYGYTF; CDR3nt: TGCAGCTTTAGATCTGCTCTTAACTATGGCTACACCTTC
abundance: -; j_gene: TRBJ1-2; d_gene: TRBD1; v_gene: TRBV28; CDR3aa: CASSSGTGDGYTF; CDR3nt: TGTGCCAGCAGTTCGGGGACAGGGGATGGCTACACCTTC
abundance: once; j_gene: TRBJ1-5; d_gene: -; v_gene: TRBV6-2/TRBV6-3; CDR3aa: CASSWEGHQPQHF; CDR3nt: TGTGCCAGCAGTTGGGAGGGCCATCAGCCCCAGCATTTT
abundance: once; j_gene: TRBJ1-2; d_gene: TRBD1; v_gene: TRBV7-9; CDR3aa: CASSFSQGDGYTF; CDR3nt: TGTGCCAGCAGCTTTTCACAGGGGGATGGCTACACCTTC
abundance: -; j_gene: TRBJ2-1; d_gene: -; v_gene: TRBV6-5; CDR3aa: CASRASPQSEQFF; CDR3nt: TGTGCCAGCAGAGCTAGTCCCCAGAGTGAGCAGTTCTTC
abundance: -; j_gene: TRBJ1-2; d_gene: TRBD1; v_gene: TRBV7-9; CDR3aa: CASGGSTTGVDGYTF; CDR3nt: TGTGCCAGCGGGGGTTCTACGACAGGGGTGGATGGCTACACCTTC
abundance: -; j_gene: TRBJ2-7; d_gene: -; v_gene: TRBV18; CDR3aa: CASSPDRSYEQYF; CDR3nt: TGTGCCAGCTCACCGGACCGATCCTACGAGCAGTACTTC
abundance: -; j_gene: TRBJ1-5; d_gene: -; v_gene: TRBV5-8; CDR3aa: CASTFYGGYSNQPQHF; CDR3nt: TGTGCCAGCACCTTTTACGGGGGCTATAGCAATCAGCCCCAGCATTTT
abundance: -; j_gene: TRBJ1-4; d_gene: -; v_gene: TRBV7-5; CDR3aa: CARSLVADRGCEKLFF; CDR3nt: TGTGCCAGAAGCTTAGTGGCGGACAGGGGCTGCGAAAAACTGTTTTTT
abundance: once; j_gene: TRBJ2-7; d_gene: -; v_gene: TRBV7-6; CDR3aa: CASSAQLSGESSYEQYF; CDR3nt: TGTGCCAGCAGCGCTCAGCTTAGCGGAGAGAGCTCCTACGAGCAGTACTTC
abundance: -; j_gene: TRBJ1-3; d_gene: -; v_gene: TRBV2; CDR3aa: CASSGNTIYF; CDR3nt: TGTGCCAGCAGTGGGAACACCATATATTTT
abundance: -; j_gene: TRBJ1-5; d_gene: TRBD1; v_gene: TRBV28; CDR3aa: CASSLARGTGTPQHF; CDR3nt: TGTGCCAGCAGTTTGGCTCGCGGGACAGGGACACCCCAGCATTTT
abundance: once; j_gene: TRBJ2-7; d_gene: TRBD2; v_gene: TRBV7-9; CDR3aa: CASSGLVIPFEQYF; CDR3nt: TGTGCCAGCAGCGGACTAGTTATACCCTTCGAGCAGTACTTC
abundance: -; j_gene: TRBJ1-1; d_gene: -; v_gene: TRBV18; CDR3aa: CASSTNTGTTNAEAFF; CDR3nt: TGTGCCAGCTCAACTAATACCGGGACAACGAACGCTGAAGCTTTCTTT
abundance: -; j_gene: TRBJ2-1; d_gene: TRBD1; v_gene: TRBV19; CDR3aa: CASSPRTGYNEQFF; CDR3nt: TGTGCCAGTAGTCCTCGGACAGGATACAATGAGCAGTTCTTC
abundance: -; j_gene: TRBJ1-1; d_gene: -; v_gene: TRBV18; CDR3aa: CASSPPPRSFTEAFF; CDR3nt: TGTGCCAGCTCACCACCGCCACGGTCTTTCACTGAAGCTTTCTTT
abundance: -; j_gene: TRBJ1-6; d_gene: TRBD1; v_gene: TRBV4-3; CDR3aa: CASSQRDSTNSPLHF; CDR3nt: TGCGCCAGCAGCCAGCGGGACAGCACCAATTCACCCCTCCACTTT